Sequencing of this TCR beta chain was carried out in a study of spatial heterogeneity in lung cancer. As to time point: sample taken at primary tumor resection. The CDR3 runs 15 residues. Germline V CDR1 and CDR2: KGHDR, SFDVKD. V was cut by 3 bases and J by 3 bases, with 14 bases left in between. TCRdb fed the 5' RACE reads into MiXCR, producing one record per CDR3 protein. This sample has 30,000 to 45,000 distinct CDR3 sequences; 6.5% to 9% occur once, and the top ten carry 25% to 35%. By share, this clonotype counts as medium-sized. The chain uses TRBV24-1 and TRBJ2-7; the D call may be TRBD1 or TRBD2 (5 bases each). Sequenced here: PBMCs, sampled at surgery. This receptor was taken from a male donor with early-stage non-small cell lung cancer. The CDR3 region has the DNA TGTGCCACCAGTGATCCTCCCGGGACGGGCTACGAGCAGTACTTC. Residues: CATSDPPGTGYEQYF.